The next 13 T cell receptor beta chains were all read from a single sample in a study of blood T cell repertoires in COVID-19. Generated by immunoSEQ multiplex PCR, the TCRdb table keeps only in-frame clones and is missing some. The sample includes roughly 220,000 clones, 65% to 85% seen only once; the top ten take about 4.3%. Material: PBMCs or T cells enriched from blood (not recorded which). The source of these receptors is a man aged 25 to 40 with acute COVID-19.

The V gene is TRBV5-1, the J gene TRBJ2-3, with TRBD1 matching over 7 bases. J was trimmed by 2 bases and V by 5 bases; bases with no gene match: 5. This CDR3 is built from 14 residues. CDR1 SGHRS and CDR2 YFSETQ come from the germline V gene. In nucleotides, the CDR3 is TGCGCCAGCAGAGCCGGACAGGACACAGATACGCAGTATTTT. Translation: CASRAGQDTDTQYF. The full variable domain, in which reference TRBV5-1 and TRBJ2-3 provide the parts outside the CDR3, is KAGVTQTPRYLIKTRGQQVTLSCSPISGHRSVSWYQQTPGQGLQFLFEYFSETQRNKGNFPGRFSGRQFSNSRSEMNVSTLELGDSALYLCASRAGQDTDTQYFGPGTRLTVL.

V is TRBV3-1 (or the pseudogene TRBV3-2) and J is TRBJ1-2; tentative D call: TRBD1 (6 bases). CDR1 LGHDT and CDR2 YNNKEL come from the germline V gene (reference sequence). With 4 bases removed from V and 4 bases from J, the gap between germline ends came to 16 bases. This CDR3 is 15 amino acids long. CDR3 amino acids: CASSLALRGTYGYTF. The DNA for the CDR3 is TGTGCCAGCAGCCTTGCCTTGAGGGGGACCTATGGCTACACCTTC.

The J gene is TRBJ1-1, the V gene TRBV6-5; tentative D call: TRBD1 (6 bases). This CDR3 region has 15 residues. CDR1 is MNHEY, CDR2 SVGAGI, per germline. Trimming stripped 0 bases from V and 6 bases from J, with 14 bases between. CDR3 amino acids: CASSYSNRVNAEAFF. CDR3 coding DNA: TGTGCCAGCAGTTACTCAAACAGGGTTAACGCTGAAGCTTTCTTT.

The chain carries TRBV6-5 and TRBJ1-2; weak D call: TRBD1 (6 bases). Germline V gene data show CDR1 as MNHEY and CDR2 as SVGAGI. V lost 7 bases and J lost 2, with 14 bases in between. The CDR3 extends over 14 amino acids. In nucleotides, the CDR3 is TGTGCCAGCACAAACAGGGATCCAAACTATGGCTACACCTTC. This gives the protein CASTNRDPNYGYTF.

The chain has TRBV7-9 and TRBJ2-1; tentatively, D is TRBD1 (6 bases). Germline values: CDR1 SEHNR, CDR2 FQNEAQ (reference sequence). Trimming removed 5 bases at V and 7 bases at J, with 9 bases between. The CDR3 loop spans 12 amino acids. The CDR3 nucleotides read TGTGCCAGCAGCGCCAGGGGAAATGAGCAGTTCTTC. This gives the protein CASSARGNEQFF.

The CDR3 here is CASFPSHTANTGELFF. For the CDR3, the DNA is TGTGCCTCTTTCCCTTCCCATACGGCGAACACCGGGGAGCTGTTTTTT. The V and J genes are TRBV10-3 and TRBJ2-2; D is unclear. The germline CDR1 and CDR2 sequences are ENHRY and SYGVKD. Between the trimmed V and J ends, which lost 11 bases and 0 bases, there was a span of 19 bases. This CDR3 has 16 residues.

The chain is built from TRBV9 and TRBJ2-5, with TRBD1 as a possible D gene (5 bases). CDR3 size: 16 residues. The germline CDR1 and CDR2 sequences are SGDLS and YYNGEE. The V gene lost 4 bases and the J gene lost 5 bases, with 21 bases spanning the gap. The CDR3 nucleotides are TGTGCCAGCAGCCCACCCCCTAGGGGCCCAGGGGAGACCCAGTACTTC. It is translated as CASSPPPRGPGETQYF.

This chain uses TRBV6-5 with TRBJ1-2, with 10 bases that match TRBD1. There are 14 residues in the CDR3. Losses at the gene ends were 10 bases for V and 8 bases for J; bases not matched to a gene: 13. CDR1 and CDR2 from the germline V gene are MNHEY and SVGAGI. The chain's CDR3 is CATKPGTGAGGYTF. The DNA for the CDR3 is TGTGCCACCAAACCCGGGACAGGGGCCGGGGGCTACACCTTC.

This chain connects TRBV13 to TRBJ1-4, with 9 bases matching TRBD1. The V and J ends lost 5 bases and 5 bases, in that order; junction bases with no gene match: 6. Germline lookup yields CDR1 PRHDT and CDR2 FYEKMQ (reference sequence). The CDR3 contains 15 residues. CDR3 amino acids: CASSPEGQGNEKLFF. In nucleotides, the CDR3 is TGTGCCAGCAGCCCAGAGGGACAGGGAAATGAAAAACTGTTTTTT.

V and J are TRBV18 and TRBJ1-1; D might be TRBD1 (6 bases). The CDR3 consists of 13 residues. CDR1 is KGHSH and CDR2 is LQKENI in the germline V gene. The ends were cut back, 5 bases at V and 10 bases at J, with 17 bases in the middle. The CDR3 loop is CASSTRQARGAFF. The CDR3 nucleotides read TGTGCCAGCTCAACTCGACAGGCCCGGGGAGCTTTCTTT.

The chain carries TRBV5-1 and TRBJ1-5; D possibly corresponds to TRBD1 (5 bases). Between the trimmed V and J ends, which lost 0 bases and 7 bases, there was a span of 11 bases. This CDR3 has 14 residues. The V gene's germline CDR1 is SGHRS and CDR2 YFSETQ. The CDR3 region is CASSLGGEGQPQHF. The CDR3 nucleotides are TGCGCCAGCAGCTTGGGAGGGGAGGGCCAGCCCCAGCATTTT.

This chain connects TRBV7-9 to TRBJ1-5; 7 bases map to TRBD1. V lost 1 base to trimming and J lost 10 bases; unmatched junction nucleotides: 7. The CDR3 is 14 amino acids. CDR1 is SEHNR, CDR2 FQNEAQ, per germline (reference sequence). The CDR3 here is CASSLEDRVSPQHF. DNA for the CDR3: TGTGCCAGCAGCTTAGAAGACAGGGTGAGTCCCCAGCATTTT.

The chain has TRBV6-6 and TRBJ2-7, with a possible D match to TRBD2 (6 bases). Germline loops: CDR1 MNHNY, CDR2 SVGAGI (reference sequence). CDR3 length: 18 amino acids. The V end was cut by 5 bases, the J end by 4 bases, with 27 bases between. The CDR3 DNA reads as TGTGCCAGCAGTCAGGAGGGGCTGGGCAGGCCAAACAATTACGAGCAGTACTTC. This encodes CASSQEGLGRPNNYEQYF.